This TCR beta chain was captured in a study of T cell responses to AZD1222 COVID-19 vaccine. Overall study context: Pooled together were second doses at about 4 or about 12 weeks. Findings and limits, study-wide: Baseline serology detected seropositivity in only a handful of AZD1222 recipients. White British ancestry dominated among donors, who included more females, and clonal diversity was possibly underestimated. Samples come after the peak T cell response, not at day 14.

Germline lookup yields CDR1 SNHLY and CDR2 FYNNEI. V was trimmed by 3 bases and J by 8 bases, leaving 10 bases between them. This CDR3 region has 12 residues. The protocol was immunoSEQ multiplex PCR, while the TCRdb copy is restricted to in-frame clones and leaves out a portion. The sample carries just over 60,000 clones, over 60% recorded once. This clone was counted a few times. Its target is unknown. The clonotype was recovered from an adult in good health. The chain combines TRBV2 with TRBJ1-2; D gene unclear. Specimen: peripheral blood, collected on day 0 of AZD1222 vaccination. The CDR3 DNA reads TGTGCCAGCAGTGATAGGGCCAAGGGCTACACCTTC. Translating it yields CASSDRAKGYTF.